This TCR beta chain is drawn from a study of regulatory T cells in long-lasting Graves disease. Across the whole study: Graves' patients who were just diagnosed had used antithyroid drugs for under 3 months.

The sample's time point: newly diagnosed GD, antithyroid drugs for less than 3 months. Generation of the TCR library employed RNA extracted from PBMCs. Assembly of TCR beta libraries relied on iRepertoire HTBI primers together with Arm-PCR of CDR3 regions. Original processing notes: In the combined samples, roughly 62 TRBV and 15 or so TRBJ segments were identified. TCRdb independently ran MiXCR on the multiplex PCR reads; one entry per CDR3 protein. TCRdb's processing, not the authors' own work, is the source of the V and J calls. The sample has about 540,000 distinct CDR3 sequences, approximately 12% seen once. The sample was also linked to a second study, of T cells in Graves' hyperthyroidism and ophthalmopathy. In that study: Peripheral blood also featured most of the thyroid clonotypes expanded above 0.001.

This TCR came from a man aged 30 to 45 with Graves disease. This specimen consisted of peripheral blood mononuclear cells (PBMCs), obtained at new diagnosis, from a patient treated with antithyroid drugs.

The CDR3 nucleotides read TGCGCCAGCAGTGAGTCGCATTTCGGGGACAGGATGGGCACAGATACGCAGTATTTT. Its protein product is CASSESHFGDRMGTDTQYF. This chain links TRBV10-1 with TRBJ2-3; 8 positions match TRBD1. The V gene's germline CDR1 is WNHNN and CDR2 SYGVQD (reference sequence). The CDR3 covers 19 residues. Losses at the gene ends were 0 bases for V and 1 base for J; bases not matched to a gene: 12.